One sample yielded the 26 T cell receptor beta chains listed below, sequenced in a study of human T cells and chemical hapten exposure. Time point noted: patch test 1, 2 weeks after DPC sensitization. The treatment is: therapeutic diphenylcyclopropenone sensitization with weekly scalp DPC. TCRdb independently ran MiXCR on the RACE reads; one entry per CDR3 protein. The repertoire holds approximately 350,000 distinct CDR3 sequences, with around 6.9% as singletons. Source: whole blood, taken in connection with sensitization to the hapten diphenylcyclopropenone (DPC). These receptors were obtained from a woman aged 18 to 35 with alopecia areata. Some clones in this sample may be carry-over from other donors' samples.

The chain couples TRBV12-3 or TRBV12-4 to TRBJ2-6, with a possible D match to TRBD2 (5 bases). The CDR3 has 18 amino acids. V lost 5 bases, J lost 0 bases, and 17 bases lay in between. CDR3 coding DNA: TGTGCCAGCAGTCCCCGCGGAGGCCACAGCTCTGGGGCCAACGTCCTGACTTTC. Its translation: CASSPRGGHSSGANVLTF.

Many counts were recorded for this clonotype. CDR3 nucleotide sequence: TGTGCCAGCAGTTTGACAGGGGCCATGAATCAGCCCCAGCATTTT. Translating gives CASSLTGAMNQPQHF. The rearrangement uses TRBV7-2 and TRBJ1-5; 8 bases fit TRBD1. The CDR3 consists of 15 residues. The germline V gene encodes CDR1 SGHTA and CDR2 FQGNSA. After removal of 6 bases from V and 4 bases from J, the junction contained 8 bases not matched to a gene.

This clonotype was seen many times. DNA of the CDR3: TGTGCCAGCAGCCCGCAGGGGGCGGTCCGGGAGACCCAGTACTTC. Translated: CASSPQGAVRETQYF. The chain is built from TRBV11-1 and TRBJ2-5, with 8 bases matching TRBD1. V dropped 5 bases and J dropped 5; count of bases not matched to a gene: 10. The germline V gene has CDR1 SGHAT and CDR2 FQDESV (reference sequence). CDR3 length: 15 amino acids.

The sample holds a few counts of this clonotype. The genes are TRBV6-5 and TRBJ2-7; 7 nucleotides align to TRBD1. The germline V gene encodes CDR1 MNHEY and CDR2 SVGAGI. V was pared by 0 bases and J by 0 bases, with 5 bases of the junction left unmatched. The CDR3 contains 16 residues. The CDR3 nucleotides read TGTGCCAGCAGTTACTCGAATCAGGGGGTCTCCTACGAGCAGTACTTC. Translated: CASSYSNQGVSYEQYF.

The CDR3: CASSEFIHEQFF. The CDR3 bases are TGTGCCAGCAGTGAGTTCATCCATGAGCAGTTCTTC. This rearrangement joins TRBV2 to TRBJ2-1; D remains unclear. The CDR3 has 12 amino acids. Germline V lookup: CDR1 SNHLY, CDR2 FYNNEI. V was clipped by 3 bases and J by 8 bases, with 8 bases between them.

This clonotype was recorded at least ten times. V is TRBV5-1 and J is TRBJ1-1, with D possibly TRBD1 on 5 matching bases. Germline CDR1 SGHRS, CDR2 YFSETQ. This CDR3 is built from 17 residues. Between the trimmed V and J ends, which lost 0 bases and 0 bases, there was a span of 15 bases. CDR3: CASSLVGEGPVNTEAFF. In DNA, the CDR3 is TGCGCCAGCAGCTTGGTTGGGGAGGGGCCCGTGAACACTGAAGCTTTCTTT.

This clonotype was counted many times. The rearrangement uses TRBV27 and TRBJ1-6, with TRBD1 as a possible D gene (6 bases). CDR3 length: 15 amino acids. Per the germline V gene, CDR1 is MNHEY and CDR2 is SMNVEV (reference sequence). The germline V and J ends were trimmed by 2 bases and 4 bases, with 9 bases remaining between them. The CDR3 protein is CASSLGGTYNSPLHF. The CDR3 region has the DNA TGTGCCAGCAGTTTAGGGGGCACTTATAATTCACCCCTCCACTTT.

In its sample, this clonotype was seen a few times. The V and J genes are TRBV19 and TRBJ1-5; the D gene is possibly TRBD1 (6 bases). CDR3 length: 14 amino acids. V was pared by 6 bases and J by 3 bases, with 12 bases between. Looked up from germline, CDR1 is LNHDA and CDR2 is SQIVND (reference sequence). In DNA, the CDR3 is TGTGCCAGTAGAACCGGACAGATCAATCAGCCCCAGCATTTT. The encoded protein is CASRTGQINQPQHF.

The rearrangement links TRBV7-2 to TRBJ1-5; D gene unclear. The CDR3 consists of 13 residues. In germline, CDR1 is SGHTA, CDR2 FQGNSA. Trimming cost V 6 bases and J 3 bases, with 9 bases left between them. CDR3 in DNA: TGTGCCAGCAGTTATACGTTCAATCAGCCCCAGCATTTT. As protein: CASSYTFNQPQHF. Combining the CDR3 with reference TRBV7-2 and TRBJ1-5 gives the whole variable domain GAGVSQSPSNKVTEKGKDVELRCDPISGHTALYWYRQSLGQGLEFLIYFQGNSAPDKSGLPSDRFSAERTGGSVSTLTIQRTQQEDSAVYLCASSYTFNQPQHFGDGTRLSIL.

At least ten counts were recorded for this clonotype. This sequence joins TRBV12-3 or TRBV12-4 and TRBJ2-3, with D maybe TRBD2 (6 bases). Trimming left V 5 bases short and J 0 bases short, with 12 bases between. The CDR3 covers 15 residues. This CDR3 reads CASSNGGASTDTQYF. The CDR3 DNA is TGTGCCAGCAGTAACGGGGGTGCCAGCACAGATACGCAGTATTTT.

This clonotype was recorded many times. The CDR3 reads CASSGAGASGLWDTQYF. CDR3 sequence (DNA): TGTGCCAGCAGCGGAGCGGGGGCTAGCGGGCTTTGGGATACGCAGTATTTT. This chain uses TRBV7-2 with TRBJ2-3, with TRBD2 matching over 8 bases. The CDR3 has 17 residues. Germline V lookup: CDR1 SGHTA, CDR2 FQGNSA. Trimming removed 5 bases from V and 6 bases from J; junction bases left unmatched: 16.

This clonotype was detected a few times. The rearrangement joins TRBV20-1 to TRBJ1-1; 9 bases align to TRBD1. Germline loops: CDR1 DFQATT, CDR2 SNEGSKA (reference sequence). CDR3 size: 15 residues. J lost 2 bases, V lost 6 bases, and 10 bases had no gene match. The CDR3: CSAVWTGDLNTEAFF. The CDR3, as DNA: TGCAGTGCCGTTTGGACAGGGGACCTTAACACTGAAGCTTTCTTT.

The genes are TRBV27 and TRBJ1-1, with TRBD1 matching over 9 bases. The CDR3 is made up of 14 amino acids. Germline values: CDR1 MNHEY, CDR2 SMNVEV (reference sequence). V dropped 5 bases and J dropped 8; count of bases not matched to a gene: 9. The CDR3 loop reads CASSDSGTGREAFF. Here the CDR3 DNA reads TGTGCCAGCAGTGACTCCGGGACAGGGAGGGAAGCTTTCTTT.

This clonotype occurred a few times. The chain uses TRBV25-1 and TRBJ1-2; D might be TRBD1 (5 bases). V gave up 4 bases and J gave up 2 bases, with 8 bases separating them. This CDR3 has 13 amino acids. Germline V gene data show CDR1 as MGHDK and CDR2 as SYGVNS. The DNA of the CDR3 is TGTGCCAGCAGTGCGGACAAGAACTATGGCTACACCTTC. Translation gives CASSADKNYGYTF.

This clonotype was seen many times. This chain connects TRBV20-1 to TRBJ2-2; maybe TRBD1 (6 bases). V lost 2 bases to trimming and J lost 0 bases, with 13 bases between them. Per the germline V gene, CDR1 is DFQATT and CDR2 is SNEGSKA (reference sequence). The CDR3 runs to 16 residues. The CDR3 sequence is CSARLAQGPNTGELFF. The CDR3 DNA follows: TGCAGTGCTAGACTAGCACAGGGCCCGAACACCGGGGAGCTGTTTTTT.

This clonotype was counted between two and nine times. One end of the junction is discordant with germline, which a read error may explain. The chain uses TRBV18 and TRBJ2-7; 8 bases line up with TRBD1. Germline loops: CDR1 KGHSH, CDR2 LQKENI. This CDR3 spans 13 amino acids. CDR3 amino acids: CASSGDRGAIGNF. CDR3 bases: TGTGCCAGCTCCGGAGACAGGGGAGCAATCGGGAACTTC.

This clonotype has more than one count but fewer than ten. V usage is TRBV7-3 and J usage is TRBJ2-5, with 7 bases matching TRBD2. V trimming: 4 bases; J trimming: 4 bases; junction bases outside the gene matches: 9. The CDR3 contains 15 residues. CDR1 is SGHTA, CDR2 FQGTGA, per germline. CDR3 DNA: TGTGCCAGCAGCTCAGGAGAGGTAGCGGGAGAGACCCAGTACTTC. It translates to CASSSGEVAGETQYF.

This rearrangement joins TRBV7-9 to TRBJ2-3; the D is unclear. V gave up 5 bases and J gave up 2 bases, with 8 bases separating them. This CDR3 comprises 13 residues. In germline, CDR1 is SEHNR, CDR2 FQNEAQ (reference sequence). The CDR3 DNA is TGTGCCAGCAGCCACCAATACACAGATACGCAGTATTTT. Protein: CASSHQYTDTQYF. The variable domain in full, completed from reference TRBV7-9 and TRBJ2-3, reads DTGVSQNPRHKITKRGQNVTFRCDPISEHNRLYWYRQTLGQGPEFLTYFQNEAQLEKSRLLSDRFSAERPKGSFSTLEIQRTEQGDSAMYLCASSHQYTDTQYFGPGTRLTVL.

This clonotype was detected many times. CDR3 loop: CASSLTDREKLFF. CDR3 in DNA: TGTGCCAGCAGCCTGACAGATAGGGAAAAACTGTTTTTT. V usage is TRBV3-1 and J usage is TRBJ1-4; D might be TRBD1 (5 bases). CDR1 LGHDT and CDR2 YNNKEL come from the germline V gene (reference sequence). The CDR3 contains 13 residues. With 4 bases removed from V and 8 bases from J, the gap between germline ends came to 11 bases.

This clonotype was seen a few times. V is TRBV9 and J is TRBJ2-7, with 7 bases matching TRBD2. Per germline, CDR1 SGDLS and CDR2 YYNGEE. The CDR3 runs to 14 residues. Trimming at V came to 4 bases and at J to 2 bases, leaving 6 bases not matched to a gene. Here the CDR3 DNA reads TGTGCCAGCAGCCCGCGGGGGACGACCTACGAGCAGTACTTC. It encodes CASSPRGTTYEQYF.

The rearrangement uses TRBV18 and TRBJ2-3, with a weak D call TRBD2 (6 bases). The CDR3 loop spans 14 amino acids. CDR1 and CDR2 (germline): KGHSH, LQKENI. The V end was cut by 3 bases, the J end by 3 bases, with 10 bases between. CDR3 amino acids: CASSPNRETDTQYF. The CDR3 coding sequence is TGTGCCAGCTCACCGAATCGGGAGACAGATACGCAGTATTTT.

There are many counts of this clonotype. The chain combines TRBV6-2 or TRBV6-3 with TRBJ2-2, with 9 bases lining up with TRBD2. The junction had 5 bases not matched to a gene; V was cut back by 6 bases and J by 3 bases. Germline CDR1 reads MNHEY; CDR2 reads SVGEGT. The CDR3 consists of 15 residues. The CDR3 nucleotides are TGTGCCAGCAGGGCGGGGGGGACACACACCGGGGAGCTGTTTTTT. Residues: CASRAGGTHTGELFF.

The V gene is TRBV20-1, the J gene TRBJ2-7; TRBD1 agrees at 7 bases. The V segment lost 1 base and the J segment 0 bases; nucleotides outside the gene matches: 9. CDR3 size: 16 residues. CDR1 is DFQATT, CDR2 SNEGSKA, per germline (reference sequence). The DNA of the CDR3 is TGCAGTGCTAGAGGCCCCGACAGGGCGCTCTCCTACGAGCAGTACTTC. This gives the protein CSARGPDRALSYEQYF.

The CDR3 DNA is TGTGCCAGCAGCTTAGGACTAGCGGATAACACCGGGGAGCTGTTTTTT. Translating gives CASSLGLADNTGELFF. The rearrangement uses TRBV5-5 and TRBJ2-2; 10 nucleotides agree with TRBD2. CDR1 is SGHKS, CDR2 YYEKEE, per germline (reference sequence). There are 16 residues in the CDR3. Trimming took 2 bases from V and 2 from J; bases not matched to a gene: 3.

The rearrangement joins TRBV11-2 to TRBJ1-5, with a tentative D call TRBD1 (6 bases). Trimming stripped 2 bases from V and 5 bases from J, with 13 bases between. The CDR3 covers 15 residues. The germline V gene encodes CDR1 SGHAT and CDR2 FQNNGV. CDR3 sequence reads: CASSLNNTGHQPQHF. The CDR3 DNA reads TGTGCCAGCAGCTTAAATAATACAGGGCATCAGCCCCAGCATTTT.

This chain's CDR3 is CASSSGDFYEQYF. The CDR3 nucleotides are TGTGCCAGCAGCTCGGGTGATTTCTACGAGCAGTACTTC. The chain couples TRBV11-3 to TRBJ2-7; D remains ambiguous. CDR1 SGHNT and CDR2 YENEEA come from the germline V gene. This CDR3 is 13 amino acids long. The germline V and J ends were trimmed by 4 bases and 3 bases, with 10 bases remaining between them.